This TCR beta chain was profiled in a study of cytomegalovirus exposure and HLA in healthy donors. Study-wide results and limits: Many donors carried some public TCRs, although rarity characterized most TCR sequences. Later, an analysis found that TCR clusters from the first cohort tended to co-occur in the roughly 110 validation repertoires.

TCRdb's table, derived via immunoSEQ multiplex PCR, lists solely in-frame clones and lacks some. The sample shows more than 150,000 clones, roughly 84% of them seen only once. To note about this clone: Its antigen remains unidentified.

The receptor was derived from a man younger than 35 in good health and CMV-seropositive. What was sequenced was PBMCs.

The CDR3 protein is CASSLGGLAGTYSYEQYF. The DNA for the CDR3 is TGTGCCAGCAGCTTGGGAGGACTAGCGGGAACTTACTCCTACGAGCAGTACTTC. This sequence joins TRBV5-8 and TRBJ2-7; 12 bases fit TRBD2. The CDR3 covers 18 residues. Germline V gene data show CDR1 as SGHTS and CDR2 as YDEGEE. V lost 0 bases, J lost 0 bases, and 7 bases stayed unmatched.